This T cell receptor beta chain is drawn from a study of regulatory dendritic cells for organ transplantation. Using immunoSEQ multiplex PCR, the repertoire was profiled, and TCRdb retains in-frame clones only, with some absent. The table shows about 10,000 clones, with about three fifths occurring only once. Sorted subsets were CFSE-labeled and cultured roughly 5 days with allogeneic dendritic cells. Comment on this clone: No antigen is known for it.

Sequencing was carried out using naive CD4+ T cells from blood cultured with dendritic cells. The subset denotes: CD45RA+ naive T cells. The clonotype originates from a human donor in good health.

The CDR3 loop is CASSSRTGAMNTEAFF. The DNA of the CDR3 is TGTGCCAGCAGCTCCCGGACAGGGGCCATGAACACTGAAGCTTTCTTT. This sequence joins TRBV7-9 and TRBJ1-1; TRBD1 matches 9 bases. The germline V gene encodes CDR1 SEHNR and CDR2 FQNEAQ (reference sequence). The CDR3 is 16 amino acids. The junction had 6 bases not matched to a gene; V was cut back by 4 bases and J by 0 bases.